The next 18 T cell receptor beta chains were all read from a single sample in a study of T-cell memory formation after mild COVID-19. A single record per CDR3 protein comes from TCRdb applying MiXCR to the 5' RACE reads. Counted here are 390,000 or so distinct CDR3 sequences, roughly 15% occurring once; the ten biggest clones make up about 22%. Sequenced sample: PBMCs or a T cell subset sorted from them (not recorded which). The source of these receptors is a man younger than 30 who had mild COVID-19 (a few samples of this study predate the infection). Cell type and time point are not known.

This clonotype appeared a few times. The J gene is TRBJ2-3, the V gene TRBV7-2; D gene unclear. CDR1 and CDR2 from the germline V gene are SGHTA and FQGNSA. The CDR3 spans 15 residues. V was cut by 2 bases and J by 5 bases, with 14 bases left in between. CDR3 sequence reads: CASSLSFLVVDTQYF. For the CDR3, the DNA is TGTGCCAGCAGCTTATCATTCCTAGTGGTAGATACGCAGTATTTT.

This clonotype was detected a few times. V is TRBV4-1 and J is TRBJ2-7, with 7 bases matching TRBD1. V dropped 2 bases and J dropped 1; count of bases not matched to a gene: 8. The CDR3 totals 16 residues. CDR1 and CDR2 (germline): MGHRA, YSYEKL. The CDR3 spells CASSQTIQGLSYEQYF. The CDR3 DNA follows: TGCGCCAGCAGCCAAACTATACAGGGGTTGTCCTACGAGCAGTACTTC.

This chain connects TRBV30 to TRBJ1-4, with 9 positions matching TRBD1. CDR1 GTSNPN and CDR2 SVGIG come from the germline V gene (reference sequence). The junction had 13 bases not matched to a gene; V was cut back by 0 bases and J by 8 bases. The CDR3 has 17 amino acids. The CDR3 coding sequence is TGTGCCTGGAGTGTCCTCGGGACAGGGATCGGTAGCGAAAAACTGTTTTTT. This gives the protein CAWSVLGTGIGSEKLFF.

The V gene is TRBV27, the J gene TRBJ1-3; D remains unclear. V gave up 0 bases and J gave up 8 bases, with 11 bases separating them. Per germline, CDR1 MNHEY and CDR2 SMNVEV (reference sequence). The CDR3 is 14 residues long. For the CDR3, the DNA is TGTGCCAGCAGTTTATCGGCAGGTTCAGACACCATATATTTT. Amino acids: CASSLSAGSDTIYF.

This clonotype showed up just a few times. The chain carries TRBV29-1 and TRBJ1-5; D is possibly TRBD1 (5 bases). This CDR3 contains 12 residues. V lost 4 bases, J lost 5 bases, and 9 bases lay in between. The germline V gene has CDR1 SQVTM and CDR2 ANQGSEA. The CDR3 bases are TGCAGCGTTGTTCCAGGGTATCAGCCCCAGCATTTT. The encoded protein is CSVVPGYQPQHF.

This clonotype showed up many times. The genes are TRBV20-1 and TRBJ2-1; 11 nucleotides agree with TRBD2. The CDR3 contains 16 residues. Trimming cost V 3 bases and J 7 bases; bases outside gene matches: 11. Germline V lookup: CDR1 DFQATT, CDR2 SNEGSKA (reference sequence). Written as DNA, the CDR3 is TGCAGTGCTAGTCCCCGCACTAGCGGGGGAATGAATGAGCAGTTCTTC. Protein sequence: CSASPRTSGGMNEQFF.

This clonotype was seen a handful of times. J is TRBJ2-2 and V is TRBV7-2; D call uncertain. The germline CDR1 and CDR2 sequences are SGHTA and FQGNSA. The CDR3 totals 18 residues. Trimming pared 0 bases from V and 0 bases from J, leaving 14 bases between. The DNA of the CDR3 is TGTGCCAGCAGCTTAGCGGGGATCAGGCTGGCGAACACCGGGGAGCTGTTTTTT. Protein: CASSLAGIRLANTGELFF.

V and J are TRBV7-9 and TRBJ2-3; D is unclear. Germline V gene lookup returns CDR1 SEHNR and CDR2 FQNEAQ (reference sequence). The V end lost 6 bases, the J end lost 1 base, and 14 bases lay between the germline ends. The CDR3 sequence is 15 residues long. As DNA, the CDR3 is TGTGCCAGCAGTCACATTAGTTTTGGCACAGATACGCAGTATTTT. Translating it yields CASSHISFGTDTQYF.

This clonotype was recorded a few times. The chain combines TRBV4-3 with TRBJ1-1, with 7 nucleotides matching TRBD1. The CDR3 has 14 amino acids. Germline V gene data show CDR1 as LGHNA and CDR2 as YSLEER. The J segment lost 3 bases and the V segment lost 2 bases, leaving 3 bases of the junction unmatched. This CDR3 is CASSQQGGDTEAFF. The CDR3 nucleotides read TGCGCCAGCAGCCAACAGGGGGGGGACACTGAAGCTTTCTTT.

The sample holds a few counts of this clonotype. The chain joins TRBV7-7 to TRBJ2-3; D is ambiguous. This CDR3 is 13 amino acids long. Germline CDR1 reads SSHAT; CDR2 reads FNYEAQ (reference sequence). The V end lost 1 base, the J end lost 4 bases, and 6 bases lay between the germline ends. This chain's CDR3 is CASSLDWSDTQYF. In DNA form, the CDR3 reads TGTGCCAGCAGCTTAGATTGGTCAGATACGCAGTATTTT.

V usage is TRBV21-1 and J usage is TRBJ1-2. TRBV21-1 is termed a pseudogene. CDR3 length: 13 amino acids. CDR3 region: CASSKVSLYGYTF. The DNA of the CDR3 is TGTGCCAGCAGCAAAGTCTCCCTTTATGGCTACACCTTC.

This sequence joins TRBV2 and TRBJ2-1, with a weak D call TRBD1 (6 bases). Trimming removed 0 bases at V and 2 bases at J, with 11 bases between. The CDR3 consists of 16 residues. Per germline, CDR1 SNHLY and CDR2 FYNNEI. CDR3 nucleotide sequence: TGTGCCAGCAGTGAAGCGCGCAGGGGACCCTACAATGAGCAGTTCTTC. Its protein is CASSEARRGPYNEQFF.

This clonotype was seen a few times. The chain is built from TRBV4-3 and TRBJ2-5; D may be TRBD1 or TRBD2 (7 bases each). The V and J ends lost 1 base and 4 bases respectively, with 16 bases between them. The CDR3 runs to 16 residues. CDR1 is LGHNA and CDR2 is YSLEER in the germline V gene. The CDR3 DNA reads TGCGCCAGCAGCCAAGCCATCACAGGGGAGGGAGAGACCCAGTACTTC. Amino acids: CASSQAITGEGETQYF.

This rearrangement joins TRBV4-1 to TRBJ1-3, with D possibly matching TRBD1 (6 bases). Germline V gene sequence: CDR1 MGHRA, CDR2 YSYEKL. The CDR3 totals 15 residues. Trimming removed 0 bases at V and 3 bases at J, with 9 bases between. CDR3 region: CASSQDPGDGNTIYF. CDR3 nucleotides: TGCGCCAGCAGCCAAGATCCAGGGGATGGAAACACCATATATTTT.

This clonotype was picked up a small number of times. The chain recombines TRBV5-8 with TRBJ2-3; no definite D call. Germline assignment: CDR1 SGHTS and CDR2 YDEGEE. The V end was cut by 4 bases, the J end by 4 bases, with 19 bases between. The CDR3 is made up of 16 amino acids. CDR3 in amino acids: CASSEEKTSRSDTQYF. CDR3 DNA: TGTGCCAGCAGCGAGGAAAAGACGTCCAGATCAGATACGCAGTATTTT. The whole variable domain, remainder taken from reference TRBV5-8 and TRBJ2-3, is EAGVTQSPTHLIKTRGQQATLRCSPISGHTSVYWYQQALGLGLQFLLWYDEGEERNRGNFPPRFSGRQFPNYSSELNVNALELEDSALYLCASSEEKTSRSDTQYFGPGTRLTVL.

The genes are TRBV20-1 and TRBJ1-1; possible D gene TRBD1, 5 bases. Germline V gene sequence: CDR1 DFQATT, CDR2 SNEGSKA (reference sequence). Trimming removed 3 bases at V and 4 bases at J, with 18 bases between. The CDR3 contains 15 residues. CDR3: CSARDSWTGGTEAFF. CDR3 in DNA: TGCAGTGCTAGGGATTCCTGGACGGGGGGCACTGAAGCTTTCTTT.

This clonotype was recorded a few times. CDR3 in amino acids: CASSSGTNTDTQYF. The CDR3 bases are TGTGCCAGCAGCTCCGGGACCAACACAGATACGCAGTATTTT. The rearrangement links TRBV7-2 to TRBJ2-3; D may correspond to TRBD1 or TRBD2 (5 bases each). The CDR3 runs 14 residues. From germline, CDR1 is SGHTA and CDR2 FQGNSA. The ends were cut back, 4 bases at V and 2 bases at J, with 10 bases in the middle.

This clonotype was detected a few times. The V and J genes are TRBV2 and TRBJ1-1, with D possibly being TRBD1 (6 bases). The germline V gene has CDR1 SNHLY and CDR2 FYNNEI. The CDR3 is 12 residues long. V was clipped by 6 bases and J by 8 bases, with 13 bases between them. The CDR3 DNA reads as TGTGCCAGCAGCGGCGGACAGATCGAAGCTTTCTTT. It is translated as CASSGGQIEAFF.